The clone carrying this T cell receptor beta chain was counted at least ten times. The antigen is undetermined. TCRdb fed the reads into MiXCR, producing one record per CDR3 protein. The sample contains 300,000 or so distinct CDR3 sequences, approximately 8.9% of which appear only once. Per germline, CDR1 MNHEY and CDR2 SVGEGT. There are 14 residues in the CDR3. Trimming took off 5 bases at V and 5 bases at J, with 15 bases between the two ends. These data belong to a study of T cell repertoires in cytomegalovirus infection. Across the study: Public TCR beta signatures marked donors with CMV infection and the matching HLA.

Regarding the study as a whole: Individuals carrying CMV plus the relevant HLA were identified by cumulative frequency of public TCR beta families.

The TCR originated in a human donor in good health (CMV status not recorded). Some clones in this sample may be carry-over from other donors' samples. This chain uses TRBV6-2 or TRBV6-3 with TRBJ2-5; TRBD2 might be the D (5 bases). The source material was PBMCs. CDR3 nucleotide sequence: TGTGCCAGCAGTCCAGCGGCTTTCGGGGAGACCCAGTACTTC. This translates into CASSPAAFGETQYF.